This entry is about one TCR beta chain. Antigen unknown. Trimming removed 5 bases from V and 6 bases from J, with 18 bases in between. The CDR3 consists of 14 residues. The germline V gene encodes CDR1 GTSNPN and CDR2 SVGIG (reference sequence). The record originates from a study of lung T cells in sarcoidosis with Löfgren's syndrome. Overall study: Bronchoalveolar lavage fluid in sarcoidosis accumulates CD4+ T cells. Study-wide points: Multiple Löfgren's syndrome patients reportedly shared TRAV12-1 and TRBV2 CDR3 motifs, suggesting public CD4+ TCRs.

TCRdb re-analysed the reads in MiXCR, keeping a single row per CDR3 protein. The sample includes about 19,000 distinct CDR3 sequences, 21% of them seen just once. The sample taken for sequencing was CD4+ T cells from bronchoalveolar lavage. The chain combines TRBV30 with TRBJ2-3; D possibly matches TRBD1 or TRBD2 (5 bases each). This TCR was recovered from a human donor with sarcoidosis (Löfgren's syndrome or another form), or a control subject (not recorded which). The CDR3 bases are TGTGCCTGGGGTCGAGGGGACCTTACGGATACGCAGTATTTT. Protein product: CAWGRGDLTDTQYF.